These 18 T cell receptor beta chains originate from one sample sequenced in a study of regulatory T cells in long-lasting Graves disease. The time point is: newly diagnosed GD, antithyroid drugs for less than 3 months. The TCR library was made from RNA that had been extracted from PBMCs in TRIzol. Assembly of TCR beta libraries relied on iRepertoire HTBI primers together with Arm-PCR of CDR3 regions. One entry per CDR3 protein results from TCRdb running MiXCR on the multiplex PCR reads. Here the sample spans hundreds of thousands of distinct CDR3 sequences, around 15% being singletons. The data also belong to a second study, concerning T cells in Graves' hyperthyroidism and ophthalmopathy.

The sample here was peripheral blood mononuclear cells (PBMCs), taken at new diagnosis, from a patient treated with antithyroid drugs. These receptors originate from a man aged 35 to 55 with Graves disease.

The table lists this clonotype with many counts. The rearrangement links TRBV18 to TRBJ1-1; no clear D gene. The V gene lost 3 bases and the J gene lost 10 bases, with 12 bases spanning the gap. The CDR3 has 12 residues. The germline gives CDR1 KGHSH, CDR2 LQKENI. The CDR3 region is CASSPNQEGAFF. The DNA for the CDR3 is TGTGCCAGCTCACCTAACCAGGAAGGAGCTTTCTTT.

The chain uses TRBV5-1 and TRBJ2-7; weak D call: TRBD1 (5 bases). Trimming removed 4 bases from V and 2 bases from J, with 13 bases in between. The CDR3 spans 14 residues. CDR1 SGHRS and CDR2 YFSETQ come from the germline V gene. CDR3 nucleotides: TGCGCCAGCAGCCCCCAGGGTATACCCTACGAGCAGTACTTC. This gives the protein CASSPQGIPYEQYF.

This clonotype was found many times. This rearrangement joins TRBV30 to TRBJ1-1; tentative D call: TRBD1 (6 bases). CDR1 is GTSNPN and CDR2 is SVGIG in the germline V gene (reference sequence). The germline V and J ends were trimmed by 4 bases and 4 bases, with 13 bases remaining between them. CDR3 length equals 13 residues. CDR3 region: CAWIRGGGTEAFF. In DNA form, the CDR3 reads TGTGCCTGGATAAGAGGGGGTGGCACTGAAGCTTTCTTT.

The J gene is TRBJ2-7, the V gene TRBV20-1; D unresolved. V was shortened by 1 base and J by 3 bases, with 4 bases between the two germline ends. CDR1 is DFQATT and CDR2 is SNEGSKA in the germline V gene (reference sequence). CDR3 length: 11 residues. The CDR3 DNA sequence: TGCAGTGCTAGAGGTCACTACGAGCAGTACTTC. This codes for CSARGHYEQYF.

This clonotype was counted between two and nine times. CDR3 residues: CASSQRQKQYF. CDR3 DNA sequence: TGTGCCAGCAGCCAACGACAGAAGCAGTACTTC. This chain joins TRBV14 and TRBJ2-7; D is perhaps TRBD1 (5 bases). The germline V gene has CDR1 SGHDN and CDR2 FVKESK. The CDR3 loop spans 11 amino acids. V lost 2 bases and J 8 bases, leaving 7 bases between the germline ends.

This clonotype was recorded at least ten times. V is TRBV6-9 and J is TRBJ1-1, with D perhaps TRBD1 (5 bases). Germline CDR1 reads MNHGY; CDR2 reads SVAAGI. V lost 3 bases, J lost 4 bases, and 18 bases lay in between. This CDR3 has 16 residues. The CDR3 region has the DNA TGTGCCAGCAGTTACAGGGCGGTGGAATATGGCACTGAAGCTTTCTTT. It codes for CASSYRAVEYGTEAFF.

This clonotype has ten or more counts. The rearrangement links TRBV3-1 to TRBJ2-1, with 15 bases identical to TRBD2. From germline, CDR1 is LGHDT and CDR2 YNNKEL (reference sequence). Unmatched junction bases numbered 2, after V lost 4 bases and J lost 7 bases. This CDR3 is 15 amino acids long. The CDR3 is CASSRGTSGGNEQFF. In DNA, the CDR3 is TGTGCCAGCAGCCGCGGGACTAGCGGGGGGAATGAGCAGTTCTTC.

This clonotype was counted ten times or more. This chain links TRBV30 with TRBJ1-6; D is uncertain. The CDR3 has 16 amino acids. V was trimmed by 1 base and J by 5 bases, leaving 15 bases between them. Germline CDR1 is GTSNPN and CDR2 is SVGIG (reference sequence). CDR3 residues: CAWSGRSSWDNSPLHF. In DNA form, the CDR3 reads TGTGCCTGGAGTGGCAGATCCTCGTGGGATAATTCACCCCTCCACTTT.

This clonotype was found a few times. The genes are TRBV20-1 and TRBJ1-3; a possible D gene is TRBD1 (5 bases). CDR1 and CDR2 from the germline V gene are DFQATT and SNEGSKA (reference sequence). Trimming took off 0 bases at V and 4 bases at J, with 10 bases between the two ends. The CDR3 totals 14 residues. CDR3 protein: CSARDGAGGNTIYF. Here the CDR3 DNA reads TGCAGTGCTAGAGATGGGGCAGGGGGAAACACCATATATTTT.

This clonotype was recorded at least ten times. J is TRBJ1-6 and V is TRBV3-1, with 7 bases lining up with TRBD1. Germline V gives CDR1 LGHDT, CDR2 YNNKEL (reference sequence). The length of the CDR3 is 16 residues. The ends lost 2 bases at V and 7 bases at J; junction bases unmatched: 8. CDR3 sequence (DNA): TGTGCCAGCAGCCAATGGCCGGGACAGAAAAATTCACCCCTCCACTTT. This encodes CASSQWPGQKNSPLHF.

This clonotype was counted many times. This CDR3 reads CASRGWQGQHNEQFF. The CDR3 nucleotides read TGTGCCAGCAGGGGCTGGCAGGGCCAGCACAATGAGCAGTTCTTC. The rearrangement links TRBV6-1 to TRBJ2-1; maybe TRBD1 (5 bases). The CDR3 sequence is 15 residues long. Germline V gene lookup returns CDR1 MNHNS and CDR2 SASEGT. The V and J ends lost 6 bases and 5 bases respectively, with 17 bases between them.

This sequence joins TRBV7-2 and TRBJ2-7; 12 nucleotides agree with TRBD1. The germline V gene has CDR1 SGHTA and CDR2 FQGNSA. The length of the CDR3 is 15 residues. The trim removed 5 bases at V and 2 bases at J, leaving 4 bases unmatched. CDR3 nucleotide sequence: TGTGCCAGCAGCCAAAGGGACAGGGGGCCCTACGAGCAGTACTTC. Translation: CASSQRDRGPYEQYF.

The V and J genes are TRBV6-5 and TRBJ1-6; maybe TRBD1 (5 bases). Germline V CDR1 and CDR2: MNHEY, SVGAGI. The CDR3 is 15 amino acids. V lost 0 bases and J lost 13, with 16 bases in between. This CDR3 is CASSYSRRLGQPLHF. For the CDR3, the DNA is TGTGCCAGCAGTTACTCGCGAAGGTTGGGGCAGCCCCTCCACTTT.

This clonotype was recorded a few times. The CDR3 ends on some other residue instead of the conserved phenylalanine or tryptophan, so this is likely a read error. V gene TRBV24-1 combines with J gene TRBJ2-3, with D perhaps being TRBD1 or TRBD2 (5 bases each). Germline V gene data show CDR1 as KGHDR and CDR2 as SFDVKD. This CDR3 comprises 16 residues. The V and J ends lost 4 bases and 0 bases respectively, with 13 bases between them. CDR3 coding DNA: TGTGCCACCAGTGACCCGGGACGGAGAAGCACAGATACGCAGTATTCT. Its protein product is CATSDPGRRSTDTQYS.

This clonotype was recorded at least ten times. The chain couples TRBV28 to TRBJ2-5; D unclear. The germline gives CDR1 MDHEN, CDR2 SYDVKM. Trimming took 6 bases from V and 1 from J, leaving 15 bases between them. The CDR3 extends over 15 amino acids. The CDR3: CASSPLAETQETQYF. The DNA of the CDR3 is TGTGCCAGCAGCCCATTGGCGGAAACCCAAGAGACCCAGTACTTC.

In this sample, this clonotype turned up many times. J is TRBJ2-3 and V is TRBV6-2 or TRBV6-3; 7 positions match TRBD2. V trimming: 5 bases; J trimming: 2 bases; junction bases outside the gene matches: 7. Germline V CDR1 and CDR2: MNHEY, SVGEGT. There are 15 residues in the CDR3. The CDR3 is CASSEAGPDTDTQYF. The DNA for the CDR3 is TGTGCCAGCAGTGAAGCGGGGCCAGACACAGATACGCAGTATTTT.

This clonotype was found a few times. V and J are TRBV5-5 and TRBJ1-1, with 9 bases fitting TRBD1. CDR1 is SGHKS and CDR2 is YYEKEE in the germline V gene (reference sequence). V lost 1 base to trimming and J lost 1 base; unmatched junction nucleotides: 2. The CDR3 is 15 residues long. In nucleotides, the CDR3 is TGTGCCAGCAGCTTGACGGGACAGGGGAACACTGAAGCTTTCTTT. It encodes CASSLTGQGNTEAFF.

Ten or more counts support this clonotype. The rearrangement joins TRBV7-9 to TRBJ1-1; D uncertain. V shed 2 bases and J shed 4 bases, with 11 bases lying between them. This CDR3 contains 14 residues. Germline-derived CDR1 and CDR2 are SEHNR and FQNEAQ (reference sequence). The CDR3 sequence: CASSLYEGGTEAFF. As DNA, the CDR3 is TGTGCCAGCAGCTTATACGAGGGTGGCACTGAAGCTTTCTTT. Full variable domain (rest looked up from reference TRBV7-9 and TRBJ1-1): DTGVSQNPRHKITKRGQNVTFRCDPISEHNRLYWYRQTLGQGPEFLTYFQNEAQLEKSRLLSDRFSAERPKGSFSTLEIQRTEQGDSAMYLCASSLYEGGTEAFFGQGTRLTVV.